This T cell receptor beta chain is drawn from a study of blood T cell repertoires in COVID-19 (TCRdb year 2020). Background on the whole study: The collaborator samples originated in the United States, Italy and Spain and spanned the acute and convalescent phases of COVID-19. The prospective study material was composed of cDNA or gDNA derived from T cells, B-cell-depleted T cells, or PBMCs. The dataset comprised deeply sampled blood TCRbeta repertoires from subjects exposed to, actively infected with, or recovered from COVID-19. A freely available public database, intended as a resource for researchers studying the immune response to SARS-CoV-2, is where the repertoires were released. The samples were drawn from two sources: the first 160 participants of the ongoing ImmuneRACE study, and 950 to 1,500 subjects contributed by 6 global collaborators. The sample metadata nearly always contained a de-identified subject ID, COVID-19 status, age in years and sex. Where HLA class I and class II types were available, the types were taken from metadata supplied by the sample provider, not from assay-based typing.

Of note for this clone: Its specific antigen is unknown. Base quality data are lacking; no much larger clone is found one base away.

The immunoSEQ Assay, a bias-controlled multiplex PCR, was used to amplify TCRbeta CDR3 regions from genomic DNA. Per the original workflow: Nucleated cell counts per sample were estimated from amplification of reference gene primers within the assay. Sequence reads were collapsed and filtered to measure the absolute abundance of every unique TCRbeta CDR3 rearrangement. For each sample, productive Simpson clonality was calculated as the square root of Simpson's diversity index over productive rearrangements. Imported from immuneACCESS, the table was reduced by TCRdb to in-frame sequences with V and J called. These copies leave out some clones; in studies compared against another copy, an unresolved V gene accounts for under half, and the cause of the remainder is not known. The V and J calls and clone size come from that table; D and trimming were worked out from the DNA. Counted in this sample were a few hundred thousand clones; around nine tenths of them appeared once. Together, the top ten hold 7.1% of the sample.

Collaborating institutions collected whole blood in K2EDTA tubes following their own protocols. Collaborator samples were shipped for TCRbeta analysis as frozen whole blood, isolated PBMCs, or DNA extracted from either sample type. Reading from cysteine to phenylalanine, the CDR3 counts 12 amino acids. Only the CDR3 part of the read is kept: 36 bases, read in frame from the first base. The germline ends are 6 bases apart after V is trimmed by 3 bases and J by 5 bases. Sequences KGHSH (CDR1) and LQKENI (CDR2) are obtained from the germline V gene. Points the paper makes about the study in general: The amount of clinical and demographic metadata varied by source and participant and was provided uncurated.

The sequence links TRBV18 to TRBJ2-3; matching of 5 bases hints at TRBD1 as the D gene. This TCR came from a woman aged 70 to 79 with active or convalescent COVID-19. Sequencing was performed on peripheral blood. The DNA sequence is as follows: TGTGCCAGCTCACCCGGACAAGATACGCAGTATTTT. Its protein is CASSPGQDTQYF.